A selection of T cell receptor beta chains follows, all from one sample in a study of T cells in Graves' hyperthyroidism and ophthalmopathy. MiXCR, run by TCRdb on the multiplex PCR reads, gives a single entry per CDR3 protein. This sample carries just over 550,000 distinct CDR3 sequences, 35% to 55% of them seen once, and the ten largest clones take 8.2%. Sequencing was carried out using peripheral blood or thyroid tissue (not recorded which). These receptor sequences come from a woman under 30 with Graves' hyperthyroidism. Both conserved end residues are part of each CDR3. Each record gives: clone size, D gene, V gene, J gene, CDR3 DNA, CDR3 protein. The D gene is left open where the match is weak. Size is stated for part of the rows, as once, few or many counts, or as a class when the clone is expanded.

many,.,TRBV29-1,TRBJ2-2,TGCAGCGTTGAACTAGCCGGCACCGGGGAGCTGTTTTTT,CSVELAGTGELFF
.,.,TRBV2,TRBJ1-2,TGTGCCAGCAGCGTCGCGTCCCGGGGGAACTATGGCTACACCTTC,CASSVASRGNYGYTF
few,.,TRBV19,TRBJ1-1,TGTGCCAGCGCCTCCGAATGGAGGTACACTGAAGCTTTCTTT,CASASEWRYTEAFF
medium-sized,.,TRBV10-3,TRBJ1-1,TGTGCCCCTATAAACACTGAAGCTTTCTTT,CAPINTEAFF
.,TRBD2,TRBV10-3,TRBJ2-7,TGTGCCATCATGGGGACTAGCGGGAGTCGTGAGCAGTACTTC,CAIMGTSGSREQYF
.,.,TRBV12-3/TRBV12-4,TRBJ1-1,TGTGCCAGCACCCTTCGACGGCAGAACACTGAAGCTTTCTTT,CASTLRRQNTEAFF
few,.,TRBV19,TRBJ1-1,TGTGCCAGCGTTGGACGGGGAACCACTGAAGCTTTCTTT,CASVGRGTTEAFF
few,.,TRBV12-3/TRBV12-4,TRBJ2-7,TGTGCCAGCAGTTTATCTGCTCAGGGGTCCTACGAGCAGTACTTC,CASSLSAQGSYEQYF
.,TRBD1,TRBV7-9,TRBJ1-2,TGTGCCAGCAGCACCGACAGGGGATTCTATGGCTACACCTTC,CASSTDRGFYGYTF
.,.,TRBV4-2,TRBJ2-7,TGTGCCAGCAGCCAAGTGGCGGCGGAGGGCGAGCAGTACTTC,CASSQVAAEGEQYF
few,.,TRBV9,TRBJ1-2,TGTGCCAGCAGCTCAATGGGGGGCGACACCTTC,CASSSMGGDTF
.,.,TRBV10-3,TRBJ1-4,TGTGCCATCAGTGAGGAAGGGGTTTTGACTGAAAAACTGTTTTTT,CAISEEGVLTEKLFF
.,TRBD2,TRBV20-1,TRBJ2-2,TGCAGTGCTCTAGCGGGCGATACCGGGGAGCTGTTTTTT,CSALAGDTGELFF
.,.,TRBV7-2,TRBJ2-7,TGTGCCAGCAGGACTAGTTCCCGCTACGAGCAGTACTTC,CASRTSSRYEQYF
few,.,TRBV24-1,TRBJ1-1,TGTGCCACCAGTGATTACATGAACACTGAAGCTTTCTTT,CATSDYMNTEAFF
many,TRBD2,TRBV7-9,TRBJ2-7,TGTGCCAGCGGCAAGGAGGGAGGGCCTGACGAGCAGTACTTC,CASGKEGGPDEQYF
few,TRBD2,TRBV7-6,TRBJ2-7,TGTGCCAGCAGTCCCGAGGGACTAGCCGGCACCTACGAGCAGTACTTC,CASSPEGLAGTYEQYF
.,.,TRBV29-1,TRBJ1-1,TGCAGGGCAGACGGTGGCACTGAAGCTTTCTTT,CRADGGTEAFF
many,TRBD1,TRBV19,TRBJ1-1,TGCGCCAGCAGCCGGGACAGGGCTAACACTGAAGCTTTCTTT,CASSRDRANTEAFF
many,.,TRBV7-2,TRBJ1-1,TGTGCCAGCAGCTTAGTGAGGAGCACTGAAGCTTTCTTT,CASSLVRSTEAFF
.,.,TRBV20-1,TRBJ1-1,TGCAGTGCTAGAGATCCGGGGGCGGGATACACTCAAGCTTTCTTT,CSARDPGAGYTQAFF
.,.,TRBV10-3,TRBJ1-5,TGTGCCATCACAGCCGGGGGCTTCAATCAGCCCCAGCATTTT,CAITAGGFNQPQHF
.,.,TRBV24-1,TRBJ2-5,TGTGCCACCAGCGCCATCGACCGGGAGACCCAGTACTTC,CATSAIDRETQYF
.,TRBD1,TRBV25-1,TRBJ1-4,TGTGCCAGCAGTATAGGGACAGGCGGTGAAAAACTGTTTTTT,CASSIGTGGEKLFF
.,TRBD1,TRBV2,TRBJ2-7,TGTGCCAGCAGTTCCTTGACAGGGTTCGAGCAGTACTTC,CASSSLTGFEQYF
.,.,TRBV7-9,TRBJ1-3,TGTGCCAGCAGCTATTCAGGACCTGGGAACACCATATATTTT,CASSYSGPGNTIYF
many,.,TRBV10-3,TRBJ1-2,TGTGCCATCAGTGTCAGGTCCGGGAACGATGGCTACACCTTC,CAISVRSGNDGYTF
.,.,TRBV2,TRBJ2-7,TGTGCCAGCAGTCCCAGGAAGAGCGTCCAATCCTACGAGCAGTACTTC,CASSPRKSVQSYEQYF
.,.,TRBV29-1,TRBJ2-7,TGCAGCGTTGAAAGGCCGCCGCACTACGAGCAGTACTTC,CSVERPPHYEQYF
.,.,TRBV20-1,TRBJ2-7,TGCAGTGCCGGTCCCCCGGTTGGCGAGCAGTACTTC,CSAGPPVGEQYF
.,TRBD2,TRBV6-2/TRBV6-3,TRBJ2-7,TGTGCCAGCAGTTACCCTCGGGACTACACCTACGAGCAGTACTTC,CASSYPRDYTYEQYF
.,TRBD1,TRBV10-3,TRBJ2-5,TGTGCCATCAGTGACGGACAGGGGGCCCAAGAGACCCAGTACTTC,CAISDGQGAQETQYF
few,.,TRBV11-2,TRBJ1-1,TGTGCCAGCAGCCCCAGGGAATCCATGAACACTGAAGCTTTCTTT,CASSPRESMNTEAFF
many,.,TRBV7-9,TRBJ1-5,TGTGCCAGCAGCGCAACAGCTCAGCCCCAGCATTTT,CASSATAQPQHF
many,TRBD2,TRBV7-6,TRBJ2-5,TGTGCCAGCAGCTCCCTCGGGAGGCAAGAGACCCAGTACTTC,CASSSLGRQETQYF
.,.,TRBV25-1,TRBJ2-7,TGTGCCATCGCGACTGAAAACTACGAGCAGTACTTC,CAIATENYEQYF
.,.,TRBV11-2,TRBJ1-3,TGTGCCAGCAGCTTAGGGAGACAAACCGGAAACACCATATATTTT,CASSLGRQTGNTIYF
many,TRBD1,TRBV10-3,TRBJ1-1,TGTGCCATCAGGATGCCTCGGGACAGAGAAGCTTTCTTT,CAIRMPRDREAFF
few,.,TRBV19,TRBJ1-5,TGTGCCAGTAGTACCGCGACTCGAGGGGGCAATCAGCCCCAGCATTTT,CASSTATRGGNQPQHF
.,.,TRBV19,TRBJ1-6,TGTGCCAGTAGTATAGATAAAGGGAAACGGAATTCACCCCTCCACTTT,CASSIDKGKRNSPLHF
once,.,TRBV15,TRBJ1-6,TGTGCCACCAGCAGAGATAGGTCAGATTCACCCCTCCACTTT,CATSRDRSDSPLHF
.,TRBD1,TRBV25-1,TRBJ1-2,TGTGCCAGCAGCCACCCTGACAGGGGCAGGGATGGCCACACCTTC,CASSHPDRGRDGHTF
few,.,TRBV2,TRBJ1-2,TGTGCCAGCAGTGAACTCCTTCGGGGGGACTATGGCTACACCTTC,CASSELLRGDYGYTF
.,.,TRBV12-3/TRBV12-4,TRBJ1-1,TGTGCCAGCACCCTCGGGGGGACTGAAGCTTTCTTT,CASTLGGTEAFF
many,TRBD2,TRBV10-3,TRBJ2-7,TGTGCCATCAGTTCGGGGCTTAGCGGGAGCTCTACCTACGAGCAGTACTTC,CAISSGLSGSSTYEQYF
few,.,TRBV7-9,TRBJ2-7,TGTGCCAGCAGCTTAAGCTCAGGACATTACGAGCAGTACTTC,CASSLSSGHYEQYF
.,.,TRBV10-3,TRBJ2-7,TGTGCCAGCAGTTACTCATCCGGGCAGGCAGCCTACGAGCAGTACTTC,CASSYSSGQAAYEQYF
once,.,TRBV7-9,TRBJ1-4,TGTGCCAGCAGCTTAGGTTTGAAGGACCCGAATGAAAAACTGTTTTTT,CASSLGLKDPNEKLFF
.,.,TRBV13,TRBJ2-5,TGTGCCAGCAGCTTAGGAGTTCAGGGGACCCAGTACTTC,CASSLGVQGTQYF
.,.,TRBV7-6,TRBJ1-2,TGTGCCAGCAGTTTATCCAGTGGATACCTCTATGGCTACACCTTC,CASSLSSGYLYGYTF
.,.,TRBV7-9,TRBJ2-2,TGTGCCAGCGGAAGGGACCGGGAGCTGTTTTTT,CASGRDRELFF
many,.,TRBV25-1,TRBJ1-2,TGTGCCAGCAGTAAGAACTTCTACTATGGCTACACCTTC,CASSKNFYYGYTF
once,TRBD1,TRBV2,TRBJ1-5,TGTGCCAGCAGTGTGGCAGGGGGCATCCTTCAGCCCCAGCATTTT,CASSVAGGILQPQHF